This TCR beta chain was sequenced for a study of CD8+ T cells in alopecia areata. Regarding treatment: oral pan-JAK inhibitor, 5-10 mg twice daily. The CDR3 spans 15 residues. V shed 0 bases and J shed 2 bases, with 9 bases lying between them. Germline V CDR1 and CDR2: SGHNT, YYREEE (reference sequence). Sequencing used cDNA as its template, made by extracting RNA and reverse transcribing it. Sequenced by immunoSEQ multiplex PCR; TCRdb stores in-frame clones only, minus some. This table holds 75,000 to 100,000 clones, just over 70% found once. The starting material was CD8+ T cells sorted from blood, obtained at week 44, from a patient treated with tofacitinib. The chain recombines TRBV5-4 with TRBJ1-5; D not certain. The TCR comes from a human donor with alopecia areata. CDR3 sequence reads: CASSLDGVGNQPQHF. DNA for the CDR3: TGTGCCAGCAGCTTGGATGGGGTAGGCAATCAGCCCCAGCATTTT.